This T cell receptor (beta chain) was recovered during a study of T-cell memory formation after mild COVID-19. The study's findings and limits: Pre-infection memory harbored some responding clones, suggesting cross-reactive memory joined. There was a balanced CD4/CD8 profile in clones contracting day 15 to 85, and later expanders leaned CD4+.

Germline CDR1 is SNHLY and CDR2 is FYNNEI. The CDR3 is made up of 14 amino acids. V lost 7 bases, J lost 3 bases, and 13 bases lay in between. Notes on this clonotype: No antigen is known for it.

5'RACE primed from the constant segment yielded TCR alpha and TCR beta cDNA libraries bearing sample barcodes and UMIs. Each CDR3 protein gets one entry after TCRdb re-called the 5' RACE reads with MiXCR. The sample carries roughly 200,000 distinct CDR3 sequences, 9% to 10% recorded once. The specimen was PBMCs or a T cell subset sorted from them (not recorded which). The V gene is TRBV2, the J gene TRBJ2-4; D remains unclear. The origin of this receptor is a man younger than 35 who had mild COVID-19 (a few samples of this study predate the infection). Cell type and time point are not known. The CDR3 loop reads CASTPTQVKNIQYF. CDR3 DNA sequence: TGTGCCAGCACCCCGACCCAGGTCAAAAACATTCAGTACTTC.